This T cell receptor beta chain was identified during a study of T cell responses to AZD1222 COVID-19 vaccine. The germline CDR1 and CDR2 sequences are MGHRA and YSYEKL. With 4 bases clipped from V and 3 bases from J, the junction kept 13 bases outside the gene matches. The CDR3 sequence is 18 residues long. This table comes from immunoSEQ multiplex PCR, and its TCRdb copy is limited to in-frame clones, with some not included. The sample lists more than 95,000 clones, 90% seen once, with about 4.3% in the top ten. The V call is TRBV4-1, the J call TRBJ2-2; 8 bases are a match to TRBD2. This material consisted of peripheral blood, taken on day 0 of MenACWY control vaccination. The receptor was derived from an adult in good health. The CDR3 DNA follows: TGCGCCAGCAGCCGAGAGACTAGCGAGTCGGCGGACACCGGGGAGCTGTTTTTT. As protein: CASSRETSESADTGELFF.